The clone carrying this T cell receptor (beta chain) has more than one count but fewer than ten. The antigen remains undetermined. These data originate in a study of T cell repertoires in cytomegalovirus infection. About the research overall: Through public TCR beta signatures, both CMV infection and matching HLA type were indicated. General study points: The study identified carriers of CMV plus the relevant HLA from cumulative public TCR beta family frequency. In two of eight donors, the top clonotype was HLA-C-restricted CMV-specific.

TCRdb reprocessed the reads with MiXCR, giving one entry per CDR3 protein. This sample carries approximately 170,000 distinct CDR3 sequences, roughly 15% of them seen once, and the ten largest clones take roughly a sixth. CDR3 length: 14 residues. With 3 bases clipped from V and 5 bases from J, the junction kept 1 base outside the gene matches. Per the germline V gene, CDR1 is LGHNT and CDR2 is FRNRAP. V and J are TRBV12-5 and TRBJ1-5, with 10 bases lining up with TRBD1. The TCR originated in a human donor in good health (CMV status not recorded). Some clones in this sample may be carry-over from other donors' samples. Material: CD8+ T cells from PBMCs. The CDR3 DNA reads TGTGCTAGTGGTTTTGGACAGGGGGATCAGCCCCAGCATTTT. It yields the protein CASGFGQGDQPQHF.